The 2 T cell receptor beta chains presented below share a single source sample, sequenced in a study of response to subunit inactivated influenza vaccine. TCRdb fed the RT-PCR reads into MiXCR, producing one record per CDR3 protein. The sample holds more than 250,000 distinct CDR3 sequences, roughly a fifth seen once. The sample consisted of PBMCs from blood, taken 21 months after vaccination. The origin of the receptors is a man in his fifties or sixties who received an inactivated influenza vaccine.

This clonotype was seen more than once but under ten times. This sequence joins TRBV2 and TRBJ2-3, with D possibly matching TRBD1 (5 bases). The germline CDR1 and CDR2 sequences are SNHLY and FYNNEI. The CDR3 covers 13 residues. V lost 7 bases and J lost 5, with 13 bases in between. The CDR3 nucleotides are TGTGCCAGCAAAGGGCAGGGTGGAGATACGCAGTATTTT. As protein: CASKGQGGDTQYF.

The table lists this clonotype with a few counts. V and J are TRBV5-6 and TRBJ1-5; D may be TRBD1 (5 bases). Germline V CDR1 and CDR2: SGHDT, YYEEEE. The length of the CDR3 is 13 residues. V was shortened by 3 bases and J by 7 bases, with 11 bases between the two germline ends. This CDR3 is CASSYAEGQPQHF. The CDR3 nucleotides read TGTGCCAGCAGCTACGCCGAGGGGCAGCCCCAGCATTTT.